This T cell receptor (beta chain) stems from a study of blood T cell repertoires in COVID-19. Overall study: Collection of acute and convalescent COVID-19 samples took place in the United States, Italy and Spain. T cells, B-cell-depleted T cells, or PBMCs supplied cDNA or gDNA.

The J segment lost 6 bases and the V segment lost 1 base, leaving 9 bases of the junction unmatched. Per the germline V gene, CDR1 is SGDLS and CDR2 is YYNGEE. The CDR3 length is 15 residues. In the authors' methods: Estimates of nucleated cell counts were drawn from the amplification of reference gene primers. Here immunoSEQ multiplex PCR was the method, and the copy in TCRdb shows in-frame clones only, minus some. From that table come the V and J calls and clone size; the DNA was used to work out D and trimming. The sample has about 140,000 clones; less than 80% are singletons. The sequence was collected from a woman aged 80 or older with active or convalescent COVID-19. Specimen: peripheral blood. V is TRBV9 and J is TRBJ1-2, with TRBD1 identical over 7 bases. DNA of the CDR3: TGTGCCAGCAGCGTATTTGACAGGGTTATGGATGGCTACACCTTC. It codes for CASSVFDRVMDGYTF. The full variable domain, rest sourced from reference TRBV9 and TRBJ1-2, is DSGVTQTPKHLITATGQRVTLRCSPRSGDLSVYWYQQSLDQGLQFLIQYYNGEERAKGNILERFSAQQFPDLHSELNLSSLELGDSALYFCASSVFDRVMDGYTFGSGTRLTVV.